This TCR beta chain was retrieved from a study of blood T cell repertoires in COVID-19. Study information: The United States, Italy and Spain provided the acute and convalescent COVID-19 samples. Sample material is recorded as cDNA or gDNA derived from T cells, B-cell-depleted T cells, or PBMCs.

In this sample, this clone turned up once. The table came from immunoSEQ multiplex PCR; TCRdb's copy has only in-frame clones and leaves some out. The table records hundreds of thousands of clones, approximately 89% of them present only once. Germline CDR1 and CDR2: SEHNR and FQNEAQ (reference sequence). V lost 1 base and J 5 bases, leaving 15 bases between the germline ends. The CDR3 consists of 15 residues. This sequence originates from a woman in her 50s who had been exposed to COVID-19. Material: PBMCs or T cells enriched from blood (not recorded which). The J gene is TRBJ2-7, the V gene TRBV7-9, with D perhaps matching TRBD1 (6 bases). This CDR3 is CASSLVFYRAHEQYF. CDR3 DNA: TGTGCCAGCAGCTTAGTCTTCTACAGGGCCCACGAGCAGTACTTC.